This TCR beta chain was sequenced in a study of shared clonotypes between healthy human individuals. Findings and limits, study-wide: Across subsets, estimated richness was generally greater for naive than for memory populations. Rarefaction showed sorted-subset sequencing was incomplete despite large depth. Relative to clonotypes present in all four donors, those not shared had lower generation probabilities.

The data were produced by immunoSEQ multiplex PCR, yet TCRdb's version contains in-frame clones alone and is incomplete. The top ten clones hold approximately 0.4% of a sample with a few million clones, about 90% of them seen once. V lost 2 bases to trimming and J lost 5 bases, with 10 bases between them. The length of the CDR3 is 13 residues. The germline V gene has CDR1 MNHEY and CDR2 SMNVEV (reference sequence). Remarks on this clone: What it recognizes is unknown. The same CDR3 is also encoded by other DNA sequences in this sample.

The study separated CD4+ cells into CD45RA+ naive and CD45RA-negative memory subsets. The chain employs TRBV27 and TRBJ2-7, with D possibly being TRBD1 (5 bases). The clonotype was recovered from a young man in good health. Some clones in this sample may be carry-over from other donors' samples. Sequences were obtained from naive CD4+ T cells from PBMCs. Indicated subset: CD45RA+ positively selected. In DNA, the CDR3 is TGTGCCAGCAGTTTACCAGGGCGCGACGAGCAGTACTTC. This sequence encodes CASSLPGRDEQYF.